Detailed here is one TCR beta chain. Germline V lookup: CDR1 SQVTM, CDR2 ANQGSEA. The CDR3 contains 10 residues. V was pared by 6 bases and J by 10 bases, with 12 bases between. The sample originates from a study of T-cell memory formation after mild COVID-19. One entry per CDR3 protein results from TCRdb running MiXCR on the 5' RACE reads. The table records around 260,000 distinct CDR3 sequences, about 16% of them present only once. The rearrangement joins TRBV29-1 to TRBJ1-2, with D perhaps matching TRBD1 (6 bases). The sequence was obtained from a man younger than 35 who had mild COVID-19 (a few samples of this study predate the infection). Cell type and time point are not known. The source material was PBMCs or a T cell subset sorted from them (not recorded which). The CDR3 region is CSVADSHYTF. The CDR3 nucleotides read TGCAGCGTGGCGGACAGTCACTACACCTTC. Filled out from reference TRBV29-1 and TRBJ1-2, the complete variable domain reads SAVISQKPSRDICQRGTSLTIQCQVDSQVTMMFWYRQQPGQSLTLIATANQGSEATYESGFVIDKFPISRPNLTFSTLTVSNMSPEDSSIYLCSVADSHYTFGSGTRLTVV.